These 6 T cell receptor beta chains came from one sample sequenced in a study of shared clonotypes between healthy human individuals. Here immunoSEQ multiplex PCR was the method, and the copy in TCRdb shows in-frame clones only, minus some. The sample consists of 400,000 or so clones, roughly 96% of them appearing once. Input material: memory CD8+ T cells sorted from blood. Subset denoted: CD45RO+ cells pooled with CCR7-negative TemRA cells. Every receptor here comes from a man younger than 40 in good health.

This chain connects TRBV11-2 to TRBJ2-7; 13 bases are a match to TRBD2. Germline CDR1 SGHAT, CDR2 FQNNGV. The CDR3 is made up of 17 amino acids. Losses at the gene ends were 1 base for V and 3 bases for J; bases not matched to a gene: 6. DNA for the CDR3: TGTGCCAGCAGCTTAGCCGAGGGACTAGCGGGACGCTACGAGCAGTACTTC. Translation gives CASSLAEGLAGRYEQYF.

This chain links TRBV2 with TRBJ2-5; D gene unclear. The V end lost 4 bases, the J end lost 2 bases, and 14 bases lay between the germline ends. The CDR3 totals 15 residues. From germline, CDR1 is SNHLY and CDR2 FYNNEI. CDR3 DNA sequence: TGTGCCAGCAGTGGGAATGGAGCGCAGCAAGAGACCCAGTACTTC. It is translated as CASSGNGAQQETQYF.

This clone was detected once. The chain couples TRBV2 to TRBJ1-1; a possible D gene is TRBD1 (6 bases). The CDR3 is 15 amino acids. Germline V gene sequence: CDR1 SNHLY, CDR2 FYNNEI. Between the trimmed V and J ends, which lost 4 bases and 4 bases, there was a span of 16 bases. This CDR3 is CASSVTRGRGTEAFF. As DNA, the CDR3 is TGTGCCAGCAGTGTAACGAGGGGGAGAGGCACTGAAGCTTTCTTT.

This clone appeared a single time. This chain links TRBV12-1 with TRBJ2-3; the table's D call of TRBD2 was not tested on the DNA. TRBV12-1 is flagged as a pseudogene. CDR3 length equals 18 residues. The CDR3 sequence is CASSFVIPPGVSTDTQYF. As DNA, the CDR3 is TGTGCCAGCAGCTTTGTTATCCCTCCGGGAGTGAGCACAGATACGCAGTATTTT.

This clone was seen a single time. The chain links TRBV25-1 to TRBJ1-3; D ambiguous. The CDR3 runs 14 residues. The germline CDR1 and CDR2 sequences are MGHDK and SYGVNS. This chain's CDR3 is CATTGTASGNTIYF. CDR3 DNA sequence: TGTGCGACCACCGGAACAGCCTCTGGAAACACCATATATTTT.

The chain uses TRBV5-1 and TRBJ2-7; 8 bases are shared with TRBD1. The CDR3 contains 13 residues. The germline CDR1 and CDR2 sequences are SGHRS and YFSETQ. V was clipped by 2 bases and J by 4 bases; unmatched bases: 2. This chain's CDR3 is CASSLWTGYEQYF. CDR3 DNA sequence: TGCGCCAGCAGCTTATGGACAGGGTACGAGCAGTACTTC. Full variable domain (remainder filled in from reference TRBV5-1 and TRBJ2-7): KAGVTQTPRYLIKTRGQQVTLSCSPISGHRSVSWYQQTPGQGLQFLFEYFSETQRNKGNFPGRFSGRQFSNSRSEMNVSTLELGDSALYLCASSLWTGYEQYFGPGTRLTVT.